This TCR beta chain was sequenced in a study of T cells in Graves' hyperthyroidism and ophthalmopathy. General observations from the study: By a 13 V-J model, ophthalmopathy was set apart from stable hyperthyroidism.

Researchers amplified the TCR beta CDR3 regions from RNA transcripts. First-round RT-PCR targeting the TCR CDR3 was performed with the HTBI primer set. TCRdb re-analysed the multiplex PCR reads in MiXCR, keeping a single row per CDR3 protein. Of approximately 420,000 distinct CDR3 sequences in the sample, about 15% were seen once. V lost 1 base and J lost 7, with 13 bases in between. The length of the CDR3 is 14 residues. Germline V gene sequence: CDR1 MGHDK, CDR2 SYGVNS. Comment on this clonotype: No antigen is known for it.

The sequence came from a woman aged 25 to 39 with Graves' hyperthyroidism. The chain employs TRBV25-1 and TRBJ1-1; D is unclear. Source material: blood. The CDR3 is CASSESGRRIEAFF. Written as DNA, the CDR3 is TGTGCCAGCAGTGAATCCGGCCGGAGGATTGAAGCTTTCTTT. Supplemented by reference TRBV25-1 and TRBJ1-1, the full variable domain reads EADIYQTPRYLVIGTGKKITLECSQTMGHDKMYWYQQDPGMELHLIHYSYGVNSTEKGDLSSESTVSRIRTEHFPLTLESARPSHTSQYLCASSESGRRIEAFFGQGTRLTVV.